The table lists the clone carrying this TCR beta chain with a count of one. Its specificity is unknown. Samples held roughly 0.95-10 million cryopreserved PBMC before DNA extraction. With survey level as its setting, the immunoSEQ assay was v3.0. TCRdb's copy holds only in-frame clones and misses some; the assay was immunoSEQ multiplex PCR. Among 25,000 to 40,000 clones listed, 87% were seen once. This CDR3 comprises 16 residues. Germline CDR1 is GTSNPN and CDR2 is SVGIG (reference sequence). Trimming removed 2 bases from V and 3 bases from J, with 19 bases in between. The entry originates in a study of long-term antiretroviral therapy in people with HIV. Study-wide results and limits: Missing from the dataset were any data on ART adherence, viral resistance or therapy changes.

V gene TRBV30 combines with J gene TRBJ1-2; possible D gene TRBD1, 6 bases. The specimen comprised unsorted PBMCs, sampled 1.1 years after starting antiretroviral therapy. The TCR sequence derives from a man between 18 and 29 years old with HIV. This CDR3 is CAWSPPGGPSDYGYTF. DNA of the CDR3: TGTGCCTGGAGTCCTCCTGGGGGGCCAAGCGACTATGGCTACACCTTC.